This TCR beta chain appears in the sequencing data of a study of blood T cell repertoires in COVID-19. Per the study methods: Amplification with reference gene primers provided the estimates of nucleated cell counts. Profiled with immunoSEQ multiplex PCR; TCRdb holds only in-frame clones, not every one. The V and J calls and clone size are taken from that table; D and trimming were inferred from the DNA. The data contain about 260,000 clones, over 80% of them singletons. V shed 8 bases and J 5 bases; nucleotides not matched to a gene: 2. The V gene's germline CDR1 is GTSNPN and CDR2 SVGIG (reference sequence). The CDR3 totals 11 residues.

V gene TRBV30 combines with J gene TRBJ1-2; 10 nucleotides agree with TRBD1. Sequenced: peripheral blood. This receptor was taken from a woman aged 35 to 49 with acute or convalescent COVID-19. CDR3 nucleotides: TGTGCCGGGGACAGGGGTTATGGCTACACCTTC. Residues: CAGDRGYGYTF.